This T cell receptor beta chain was sequenced for a study of Ad26.COV2.S vaccination and SARS-CoV-2 variants. Study outcomes and limitations: The TCR breadth and depth analyses may have produced an underestimate of total T cell responses. Breadth, reportedly substantial, characterized the spike-specific CD8+ and CD4+ T cell responses after vaccination.

This CDR3 has 15 residues. The trim removed 5 bases at V and 5 bases at J, leaving 8 bases unmatched. Germline V gene sequence: CDR1 LNHDA, CDR2 SQIVND (reference sequence). Profiled with immunoSEQ multiplex PCR; TCRdb holds only in-frame clones, not every one. The table has roughly 380,000 clones, 70% to 90% seen once. About this clone: What it recognizes is unknown.

Treatment indicated: roughly 18 received Ad26.COV2.S at low or high dose, single or two shots; roughly five received placebo; per-sample allocation not given. The samples were gathered on day 63 after the first injection of vaccine or placebo. In the vaccine, an Ad26 vector expressed the SARS-CoV-2 spike of the Wuhan strain. The material was peripheral blood, obtained in a trial of Ad26.COV2.S vaccine versus placebo. The V call is TRBV19, the J call TRBJ1-3; TRBD1 matches 8 bases. The TCR was taken from a person aged 18-60 years who received the Ad26.COV2.S COVID-19 vaccine or a placebo. CDR3 DNA sequence: TGTGCCAGTAGTCCGGACAGGGCTGATCGAAACACCATATATTTT. It yields the protein CASSPDRADRNTIYF.